Below are 13 T cell receptor beta chains sequenced from a single sample in a study of identical twins. One entry per CDR3 protein results from TCRdb running MiXCR on the 5' RACE reads. Found here are fewer than 900,000 distinct CDR3 sequences, roughly 18% of them singletons; the top ten hold around 12%. These data are also associated with another study on T cells expressing NK-cell markers.

Sequencing was done on a sample of PBMCs. Source of these receptors: a woman younger than 30 in good health.

This clonotype was found a few times. This chain links TRBV3-1 with TRBJ2-1; no firm D call. V lost 2 bases to trimming and J lost 7 bases, with 15 bases between them. CDR3 size: 15 residues. Germline lookup yields CDR1 LGHDT and CDR2 YNNKEL (reference sequence). In DNA form, the CDR3 reads TGTGCCAGCAGCCAAAAGGGTTCCTCTGCGAATGAGCAGTTCTTC. This encodes CASSQKGSSANEQFF.

This clonotype turned up a few times. This chain links TRBV4-3 with TRBJ2-2; the match to TRBD2 covers 7 bases. V shed 1 base and J 4 bases; nucleotides not matched to a gene: 3. CDR3 length: 15 residues. CDR1 is LGHNA and CDR2 is YSLEER in the germline V gene. The CDR3 DNA reads as TGCGCCAGCAGCCAAGGGGACTACCTCACCGGGGAGCTGTTTTTT. Translating it yields CASSQGDYLTGELFF.

The chain is built from TRBV12-3 or TRBV12-4 and TRBJ2-3, with D unresolved. Trimming took 10 bases from V and 6 from J, leaving 11 bases between them. This CDR3 is 11 amino acids long. The CDR3 sequence: CATYNGDTQYF. Here the CDR3 DNA reads TGTGCCACTTATAATGGGGATACGCAGTATTTT.

In its sample, this clonotype was seen a few times. The chain links TRBV21-1 to TRBJ1-2; the table calls TRBD1, which could not be checked here. TRBV21-1 is described as a pseudogene. The CDR3 extends over 13 amino acids. The CDR3 here is CASSRKGIRGYTF. CDR3 in DNA: TGTGCCAGCAGCAGGAAGGGGATTCGTGGCTACACCTTC.

There are a few counts of this clonotype. V usage is TRBV20-1 and J usage is TRBJ2-5; 7 nucleotides agree with TRBD1. V was pared by 5 bases and J by 1 base, with 4 bases of the junction left unmatched. This CDR3 has 13 residues. CDR1 is DFQATT, CDR2 SNEGSKA, per germline (reference sequence). The CDR3 here is CSAPGQVQETQYF. DNA for the CDR3: TGCAGTGCTCCCGGACAGGTCCAAGAGACCCAGTACTTC.

Ten or more counts support this clonotype. The chain recombines TRBV29-1 with TRBJ1-1; perhaps TRBD1 as D (5 bases). From germline, CDR1 is SQVTM and CDR2 ANQGSEA. Trimming shortened V by 3 bases and J by 0 bases, and 5 bases separated the two germline ends. This CDR3 region has 12 residues. CDR3 sequence reads: CSVETVNTEAFF. Here the CDR3 DNA reads TGCAGCGTTGAGACAGTGAACACTGAAGCTTTCTTT.

The sample holds a few counts of this clonotype. V usage is TRBV10-3 and J usage is TRBJ2-1; 10 bases agree with TRBD2. The ends lost 5 bases at V and 6 bases at J; junction bases unmatched: 10. The CDR3 sequence is 16 residues long. Germline CDR1 is ENHRY and CDR2 is SYGVKD. The CDR3 nucleotides are TGTGCCATCAGTCGTTCAAGCGGGGGGGCCCCCAATGAGCAGTTCTTC. Protein product: CAISRSSGGAPNEQFF.

This clonotype was picked up a small number of times. The chain combines TRBV7-2 with TRBJ2-1, with D perhaps TRBD2 (6 bases). The CDR3 totals 12 residues. The germline V gene has CDR1 SGHTA and CDR2 FQGNSA. Deletions cut 11 bases from V and 4 bases from J, with 12 bases between. CDR3 amino acids: CAAGQGYNEQFF. The CDR3 region has the DNA TGTGCCGCGGGGCAAGGGTACAATGAGCAGTTCTTC.

This clonotype was detected a few times. V gene TRBV20-1 combines with J gene TRBJ2-1, with 11 bases lining up with TRBD2. V lost 1 base to trimming and J lost 9 bases; unmatched junction nucleotides: 8. The V gene's germline CDR1 is DFQATT and CDR2 SNEGSKA (reference sequence). The CDR3 loop spans 15 amino acids. CDR3 bases: TGCAGTGCTAGAGGGACCCGACTAGCGGGAAGTGAGCAGTTCTTC. It specifies CSARGTRLAGSEQFF.

Only a few counts were recorded for this clonotype. The chain has TRBV12-3 or TRBV12-4 and TRBJ2-5; 12 nucleotides match TRBD2. Losses at the gene ends were 5 bases for V and 7 bases for J; bases not matched to a gene: 8. The CDR3 is 15 residues long. CDR3 region: CASSPSGGARVTQYF. In DNA form, the CDR3 reads TGTGCCAGCAGTCCTAGCGGGGGGGCTAGAGTGACCCAGTACTTC.

The chain uses TRBV7-6 and TRBJ1-1; possibly TRBD1 for D (5 bases). The CDR3 is made up of 15 amino acids. From germline, CDR1 is SGHVS and CDR2 FNYEAQ. The V end lost 2 bases, the J end lost 1 base, and 11 bases lay between the germline ends. CDR3 region: CASSLLREGNTEAFF. The CDR3 region has the DNA TGTGCCAGCAGCTTACTCAGGGAGGGGAACACTGAAGCTTTCTTT.

This clonotype occurred a few times. The V call is TRBV25-1, the J call TRBJ2-3; either TRBD1 or TRBD2 may supply D (5 bases each). V lost 1 base and J lost 6, with 11 bases in between. The germline gives CDR1 MGHDK, CDR2 SYGVNS. The CDR3 length is 14 residues. Here the CDR3 reads CASSEFGTQDTQYF. The CDR3, as DNA: TGTGCCAGCAGTGAATTTGGGACCCAGGATACGCAGTATTTT. The full variable domain, its missing parts supplied by reference TRBV25-1 and TRBJ2-3, is EADIYQTPRYLVIGTGKKITLECSQTMGHDKMYWYQQDPGMELHLIHYSYGVNSTEKGDLSSESTVSRIRTEHFPLTLESARPSHTSQYLCASSEFGTQDTQYFGPGTRLTVL.

This clonotype was counted only a few times. In DNA form, the CDR3 reads TGTGCCAGCAGCTCGAATACAGGGGCGGATAATGAAAAACTGTTTTTT. Amino acids: CASSSNTGADNEKLFF. V usage is TRBV12-3 or TRBV12-4 and J usage is TRBJ1-4, with TRBD1 identical over 7 bases. The CDR3 is 16 residues long. The V gene end was trimmed by 6 bases and the J gene end by 4 bases; junction bases not matched to a gene: 11.